Each of the 10 T cell receptor beta chains below was sequenced from the same sample in a study of control samples from healthy donors and cancer patients. Measured with immunoSEQ multiplex PCR; TCRdb has only the in-frame clones, and not every one. The repertoire includes 100,000 to 150,000 clones, 85% to 95% of them detected once, and roughly 7.8% sits in the top ten. Sequencing was performed on blood. Receptor source: a man in his late teens or twenties in good health.

The J gene is TRBJ2-1, the V gene TRBV14; no reliable D call. Germline V gene data show CDR1 as SGHDN and CDR2 as FVKESK. Trimming removed 2 bases from V and 4 bases from J, with 9 bases in between. CDR3 length: 14 residues. CDR3 DNA: TGTGCCAGCAGCCAATCTAACGGGTACAATGAGCAGTTCTTC. Its translation: CASSQSNGYNEQFF. The whole variable domain, filled in from reference TRBV14 and TRBJ2-1, reads EAGVTQFPSHSVIEKGQTVTLRCDPISGHDNLYWYRRVMGKEIKFLLHFVKESKQDESGMPNNRFLAERTGGTYSTLKVQPAELEDSGVYFCASSQSNGYNEQFFGPGTRLTVL.

V gene TRBV5-1 combines with J gene TRBJ2-2; TRBD1 might be the D (6 bases). Germline V gene sequence: CDR1 SGHRS, CDR2 YFSETQ. The length of the CDR3 is 13 residues. With 4 bases removed from V and 5 bases from J, the gap between germline ends came to 9 bases. The CDR3: CASSEQGTGELFF. The CDR3 DNA reads TGCGCCAGCAGCGAGCAGGGGACCGGGGAGCTGTTTTTT.

The rearrangement uses TRBV7-9 and TRBJ2-2; 9 nucleotides align to TRBD2. With V trimmed by 4 bases and J by 6 bases, 6 bases remained unmatched. Germline V gene lookup returns CDR1 SEHNR and CDR2 FQNEAQ (reference sequence). CDR3 length equals 15 residues. CDR3: CASSSRTSDPGELFF. CDR3 sequence (DNA): TGTGCCAGCAGCTCTCGGACTAGCGACCCCGGGGAGCTGTTTTTT.

V usage is TRBV24-1 and J usage is TRBJ2-3; tentatively, D is TRBD1 (6 bases). V lost 3 bases to trimming and J lost 10 bases, with 16 bases between them. Germline CDR1 reads KGHDR; CDR2 reads SFDVKD. The CDR3 extends over 14 amino acids. The CDR3 nucleotides read TGTGCCACCAGTGATCCACAGGTGGGGGCTGCGCAGTATTTT. It yields the protein CATSDPQVGAAQYF.

V gene TRBV29-1 combines with J gene TRBJ1-2; 8 bases match TRBD1. The CDR3 contains 14 residues. The V gene's germline CDR1 is SQVTM and CDR2 ANQGSEA. V shed 7 bases, J shed 6 bases, and the junction held 13 bases outside the gene matches. CDR3 region: CSAGEPTGENGYTF. CDR3 coding DNA: TGCAGCGCCGGAGAACCGACAGGGGAAAATGGCTACACCTTC. Filled out from reference TRBV29-1 and TRBJ1-2, the complete variable domain reads SAVISQKPSRDICQRGTSLTIQCQVDSQVTMMFWYRQQPGQSLTLIATANQGSEATYESGFVIDKFPISRPNLTFSTLTVSNMSPEDSSIYLCSAGEPTGENGYTFGSGTRLTVV.

The genes are TRBV27 and TRBJ2-1; D is unresolved. This CDR3 is built from 12 residues. CDR1 and CDR2 from the germline V gene are MNHEY and SMNVEV (reference sequence). With 2 bases removed from V and 9 bases from J, the gap between germline ends came to 8 bases. Here the CDR3 DNA reads TGTGCCAGCAGTTTAAGGCGTGGTGAGCAGTTCTTC. This encodes CASSLRRGEQFF.

This chain connects TRBV18 to TRBJ1-5; D gene uncertain. The CDR3 sequence is 13 residues long. V was cut by 2 bases and J by 5 bases, with 7 bases left in between. From germline, CDR1 is KGHSH and CDR2 LQKENI. The CDR3 sequence is CASSPDGYQPQHF. The CDR3 nucleotides are TGTGCCAGCTCACCAGACGGATATCAGCCCCAGCATTTT.

The V call is TRBV4-2, the J call TRBJ2-7, with 8 bases that match TRBD2. Germline-derived CDR1 and CDR2 are LGHNA and YNFKEQ. Trimming at V came to 3 bases and at J to 4 bases, leaving 8 bases not matched to a gene. CDR3 length equals 15 residues. CDR3 nucleotide sequence: TGTGCCAGCAGCCAGTTGGCGCCGGGGGGGTACGAGCAGTACTTC. It is translated as CASSQLAPGGYEQYF.

This chain connects TRBV10-3 to TRBJ2-1; D is possibly TRBD2 (6 bases). Germline-derived CDR1 and CDR2 are ENHRY and SYGVKD. CDR3 length equals 14 residues. V shed 3 bases and J shed 3 bases, with 9 bases lying between them. The CDR3 loop reads CAISEIADYNEQFF. The CDR3 DNA follows: TGTGCCATCAGTGAAATAGCGGACTACAATGAGCAGTTCTTC.

This sequence joins TRBV29-1 and TRBJ1-2; no clear D gene. This CDR3 spans 15 amino acids. In germline, CDR1 is SQVTM, CDR2 ANQGSEA. Between the trimmed V and J ends, which lost 2 bases and 6 bases, there was a span of 19 bases. CDR3: CSVERSGGPEDGYTF. Written as DNA, the CDR3 is TGCAGCGTTGAAAGATCGGGCGGGCCTGAGGATGGCTACACCTTC. Together with reference TRBV29-1 and TRBJ1-2, the CDR3 gives the full variable domain: SAVISQKPSRDICQRGTSLTIQCQVDSQVTMMFWYRQQPGQSLTLIATANQGSEATYESGFVIDKFPISRPNLTFSTLTVSNMSPEDSSIYLCSVERSGGPEDGYTFGSGTRLTVV.